This TCR beta chain was captured in a study of blood T cells in healthy people across ages. The table lists this clonotype with many counts. V dropped 8 bases and J dropped 3 bases, with 13 bases sitting between them. Germline assignment: CDR1 SGHKS and CDR2 YYEKEE (reference sequence). This CDR3 comprises 13 residues. The authors ran a second PCR of about 6 to 11 cycles using a sample-barcoded 5' primer and a J-beta primer mix. TCRdb recomputed calls from the 5' RACE reads with MiXCR, one row per CDR3 protein. The repertoire includes around 1,500,000 distinct CDR3 sequences, 28% of them detected once, and approximately 7.7% sits in the top ten.

The clonotype was recovered from a woman in her 30s in good health. This chain connects TRBV5-5 to TRBJ2-3; D is undetermined. Sequencing was performed on blood. The CDR3 DNA is TGTGCCAGTCTCAGCCAAGGAACAGATACGCAGTATTTT. Protein product: CASLSQGTDTQYF.